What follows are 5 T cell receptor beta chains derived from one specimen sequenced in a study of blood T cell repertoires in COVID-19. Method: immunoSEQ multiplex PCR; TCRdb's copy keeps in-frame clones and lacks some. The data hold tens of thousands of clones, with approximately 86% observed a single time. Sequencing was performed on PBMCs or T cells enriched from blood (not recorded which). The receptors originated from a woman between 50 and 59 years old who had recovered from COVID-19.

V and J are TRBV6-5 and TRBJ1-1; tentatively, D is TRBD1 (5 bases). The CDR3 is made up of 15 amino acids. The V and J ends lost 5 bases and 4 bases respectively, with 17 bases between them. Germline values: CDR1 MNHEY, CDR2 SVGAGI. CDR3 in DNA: TGTGCCAGCAGTCAGCAGGGATATTTGAGCACTGAAGCTTTCTTT. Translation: CASSQQGYLSTEAFF.

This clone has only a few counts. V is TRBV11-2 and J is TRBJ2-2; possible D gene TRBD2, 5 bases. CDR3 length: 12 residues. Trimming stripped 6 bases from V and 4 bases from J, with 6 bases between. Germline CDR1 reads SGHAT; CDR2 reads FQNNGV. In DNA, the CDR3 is TGTGCCAGCAGTGGAGGCACCGGGGAGCTGTTTTTT. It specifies CASSGGTGELFF.

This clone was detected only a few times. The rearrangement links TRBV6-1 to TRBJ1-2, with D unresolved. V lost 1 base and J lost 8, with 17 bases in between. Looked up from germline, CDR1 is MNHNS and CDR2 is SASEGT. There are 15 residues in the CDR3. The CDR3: CASSEDGSDQLGYTF. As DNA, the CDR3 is TGTGCCAGCAGTGAAGACGGGTCTGACCAGTTGGGCTACACCTTC.

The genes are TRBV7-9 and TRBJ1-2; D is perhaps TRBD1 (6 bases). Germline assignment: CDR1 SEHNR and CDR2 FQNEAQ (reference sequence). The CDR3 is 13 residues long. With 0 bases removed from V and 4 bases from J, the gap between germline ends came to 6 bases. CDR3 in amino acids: CASSLAGGYGYTF. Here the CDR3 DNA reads TGTGCCAGCAGCTTAGCAGGGGGCTATGGCTACACCTTC.

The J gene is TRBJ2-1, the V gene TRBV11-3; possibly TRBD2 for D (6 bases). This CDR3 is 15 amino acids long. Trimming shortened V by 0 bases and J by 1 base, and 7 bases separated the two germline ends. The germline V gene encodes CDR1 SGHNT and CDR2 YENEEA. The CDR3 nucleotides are TGTGCCAGCAGCTTAGAACTAGCATCCTACAATGAGCAGTTCTTC. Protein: CASSLELASYNEQFF.